Each of the 2 T cell receptor beta chains below was sequenced from the same sample in a study of T cell responses to AZD1222 COVID-19 vaccine. TCRdb's copy holds only in-frame clones and misses some; the assay was immunoSEQ multiplex PCR. The sample carries approximately 120,000 clones, approximately 85% recorded once. The specimen comprised peripheral blood, sampled on day 0 of MenACWY control vaccination. The receptors shown here come from an adult in good health.

V and J are TRBV4-1 and TRBJ1-1; D gene unclear. CDR1 and CDR2 from the germline V gene are MGHRA and YSYEKL. Trimming took 4 bases from V and 6 from J, leaving 12 bases between them. This CDR3 has 13 amino acids. The CDR3 protein is CASSLTVTSEAFF. CDR3 DNA: TGCGCCAGCAGCCTCACCGTAACGTCTGAAGCTTTCTTT.

The chain carries TRBV30 and TRBJ1-4, with 9 bases aligning to TRBD1. Germline CDR1 and CDR2: GTSNPN and SVGIG (reference sequence). The CDR3 is made up of 15 amino acids. V trimming: 6 bases; J trimming: 8 bases; junction bases outside the gene matches: 13. In DNA, the CDR3 is TGTGCCTGCCCGAACGACGGGACAGGGTGGGAAAAACTGTTTTTT. Translation gives CACPNDGTGWEKLFF.